The TCR beta chain described here comes from a study of metastatic and nonmetastatic thyroid tumors. Each patient came to thyroid surgery without any prior treatment (of any kind). Germline V gene lookup returns CDR1 LGHNA and CDR2 YSLEER. After removal of 4 bases from V and 7 bases from J, the junction contained 9 bases not matched to a gene. CDR3 length: 14 residues. Whole-study findings and limits: Compared with benign nodules, malignant thyroid tumors were reported to have significantly higher TCR beta diversity in both blood and tumor.

In the original workflow: Between-group CDR3 differences, defined by clinicopathological status, yielded a distant-metastasis classifier for papillary thyroid cancer. TCRdb reassembled clones from the PCR reads with MiXCR. For this entry, the V and J calls and clone size follow TCRdb and not the study's own pipeline. This table has about 41,000 clones, 24% appearing once. The sample holds many counts of this clone. The target antigen is unknown. The receptor comes from a female donor with papillary thyroid cancer or a benign thyroid nodule (not recorded which). Some clones in this sample may be carry-over from other donors' samples. The V gene is TRBV4-3, the J gene TRBJ2-7; 8 bases align to TRBD1. Sequences were obtained from tumor tissue. The CDR3 is CASSLGQGASEQYF. The CDR3 DNA is TGCGCCAGCAGCCTCGGGCAGGGGGCAAGTGAGCAGTACTTC.